This T cell receptor (beta chain) was profiled in a study of T-cell memory formation after mild COVID-19. The overall study: Clustering of TCRs was largely donor specific.

The CDR3 sequence is 12 residues long. Trimming removed 5 bases at V and 11 bases at J, with 15 bases between. Germline lookup yields CDR1 MNHEY and CDR2 SVGAGI. This clonotype was observed many times. Its antigen remains unidentified. General study points: Contracting CD8+ clones were enriched in EMRA, CD4+ mainly in CM and EM.

MiXCR was run by TCRdb on the 5' RACE reads, yielding one entry per CDR3 protein. The sample has 100,000 to 150,000 distinct CDR3 sequences, approximately 6.2% seen once. The chain recombines TRBV6-5 with TRBJ1-1; D uncertain. This sequence was found in an adult woman who had mild COVID-19 (a few samples of this study predate the infection). Cell type and time point are not known. The sequencing sample was made of PBMCs or a T cell subset sorted from them (not recorded which). CDR3 sequence (DNA): TGTGCCAGCAGTAATTCGCCGGCGGGCGCTTTCTTT. Amino acids: CASSNSPAGAFF.